The entry below gives a single T cell receptor beta chain sequence along with its context. The sample is drawn from a study of T cell clonotyping in hematopoietic cell transplantation. V was shortened by 2 bases and J by 0 bases, with 13 bases between the two germline ends. Germline loops: CDR1 MGHRA, CDR2 YSYEKL. The CDR3 covers 16 residues. TCRdb's table, derived via immunoSEQ multiplex PCR, lists solely in-frame clones and lacks some. The sample carries around 4,300 clones, around 96% recorded once. The clonotype originates from a male patient aged 35-50 years who had an allogeneic stem cell transplant from a related donor, so the T cells may come from the graft donor. Some clones in this sample may be carry-over from other donors' samples. The source was PBMCs, collected 100 days after allogeneic stem cell transplant. J is TRBJ1-1 and V is TRBV4-1; D remains unclear. CDR3: CASSQRAVVMNTEAFF. CDR3 bases: TGCGCCAGCAGCCAAAGGGCAGTCGTGATGAACACTGAAGCTTTCTTT.